This T cell receptor beta chain was recorded in a study of blood T cell repertoires in COVID-19. Study background: Samples came from the United States, Italy and Spain, spanning acute and convalescent COVID-19. From T cells, B-cell-depleted T cells, or PBMCs came the material, which was cDNA or gDNA.

The germline gives CDR1 SNHLY, CDR2 FYNNEI. This CDR3 contains 12 residues. The ends lost 8 bases at V and 3 bases at J; junction bases unmatched: 4. Original analysis: Using reference gene primer amplification, nucleated cell counts were estimated. Profiling relied on immunoSEQ multiplex PCR, and the TCRdb table lists in-frame clones only, not all of them. V, J and clone size are those of that table, while D and trimming were read from the DNA. The table shows tens of thousands of clones, with under 90% occurring only once. The sequence derives from a human donor in a cohort sampled during active COVID-19. The genes are TRBV2 and TRBJ2-7; 7 nucleotides agree with TRBD2. Sequencing was done on a sample of peripheral blood. Here the CDR3 reads CASRGGNYEQYF. The CDR3 coding sequence is TGTGCCAGCCGGGGAGGGAACTACGAGCAGTACTTC. The full variable domain, with the rest looked up from reference TRBV2 and TRBJ2-7, is EPEVTQTPSHQVTQMGQEVILRCVPISNHLYFYWYRQILGQKVEFLVSFYNNEISEKSEIFDDQFSVERPDGSNFTLKIRSTKLEDSAMYFCASRGGNYEQYFGPGTRLTVT.